Sequencing of this TCR beta chain was carried out in a study of blood T cells in healthy people across ages (dated by TCRdb to 2015 to 2017). Regarding the study in general: In model experiments, template switching captured roughly one uniquely barcoded TCR beta cDNA molecule for every two T cells. Age-related changes in TCR beta repertoire diversity were measured in the study by deep sequencing normalized with unique cDNA molecular identifiers. The donors were divided into four age groups: young (average 16 years), middle-aged (around 41), aged (about 60) and long-lived (more than 75). To avoid experimental bias, donors of different ages were distributed randomly across sequencing lanes. Using the same blood draw, the study looked at two additional independent replicas of 1 million unique cDNA reads for two donors, one aged 18 to 30 and the other aged 80 or older.

Libraries were built with 5' RACE. The sample was run on an Illumina HiSeq 2500. A second PCR of 7 to 11 cycles was performed with a sample-barcoded 5' primer and a J-beta primer mix. Each TCR beta cDNA molecule received a unique molecular identifier from a template-switch 5' adaptor carrying 12 random nucleotides. Each sample yielded at least 3 million CDR3-containing paired-end reads. First-strand cDNA synthesis was performed from all RNA using the Mint cDNA synthesis kit, with priming by a TRBC-specific oligonucleotide. All cDNA was treated with uracil-DNA glycosylase and then went through a first 18-cycle PCR with the universal primers M1SS and BC2_uni_R. Processing in the source paper ran as follows. For normalization, 1 million high-quality reads, each with a distinct molecular identifier, were randomly selected from each sample. Instead of being binned into consensus sequences, reads with shared molecular identifiers were discarded. MiTCR, run with a Q25 quality threshold and the strictest error-elimination algorithm, handled CDR3 identification, clonotype clustering and error correction. A nonparametric unseen species model with Euler transformation was used to estimate lower-bound total TCR beta diversity. TCRdb ran its own pipeline on the public reads, namely fastp trimming at Q25 and MiXCR clone calling, and kept in-frame beta chains. Records with the same CDR3 protein are collapsed into one entry carrying the most frequent genes and DNA. V and J calls and clone size were set by TCRdb, not the authors. This sample is represented by about 680,000 distinct CDR3 sequences; approximately 50% of them were singletons. 30% to 35% of the sample is in the top ten clones.

Study-wide conclusions, independent of this receptor: Estimates of total diversity from one million sequenced T cells were regarded as lower bounds and underestimates. Observed TCR beta diversity per million T cells fell roughly linearly with age, and a significant reduction was already apparent by age around 40. A strong correlation was found between observed TCR beta diversity and the percentage of naive T cells measured by flow cytometry. Donor CMV infection status was unknown, potentially confounding age-related changes in expanded clonotypes. Compared with the aged group, more naive CD4+ T cells, fewer expanded clones and increased TCR diversity were shown by the long-lived group, suggesting age selection. Because profiling used bulk unsorted PBMCs, naive and antigen-experienced compartments could not be compared conclusively.

Between the V and J ends, shortened by 0 bases and 1 base respectively, the junction contains 9 bases. The CDR3 goes from the cysteine to the phenylalanine over 15 residues. This entry keeps only the CDR3 DNA: 45 bases, framed from base 1. Per the germline V gene, ENHRY is the CDR1 and SYGVKD is the CDR2. A note on this clonotype: The target of this receptor is not known. No clone much larger than this one lies a single base away; base qualities are absent.

The donors were roughly 40 Caucasian individuals from Russia, aged 6 to 90 years, who were systemically healthy. Each donor gave ten milliliters of peripheral blood, drawn into EDTA-treated Vacutainer tubes. Ficoll-Paque density-gradient centrifugation was used to isolate PBMCs, with at least 6 million obtained per sample. Trizol reagent was used to extract total RNA from the PBMCs, yielding at least 5.5 micrograms per sample. For every donor, an aliquot of PBMCs went through flow cytometry to measure the percentages of naive CD45RAhigh/CD27high T cells. This TCR derives from a woman aged 55-70 years in good health. Sequencing was performed on blood. The chain is made from TRBV10-3 and TRBJ2-5; TRBD2 is possibly the D segment (6 matching bases). The CDR3 amino acid sequence is: CAISESLARQETQYF. Read as DNA, the sequence is TGTGCCATCAGTGAGTCCCTAGCGCGCCAAGAGACCCAGTACTTC.